This T cell receptor (beta chain) originates from a study of technical replicates of blood from a few donors. TCRdb keeps only in-frame clones here, not all; method: immunoSEQ multiplex PCR. The data contain approximately 73,000 clones, 92% of them singletons. This CDR3 region has 15 residues. Trimming cost V 8 bases and J 2 bases; bases outside gene matches: 10. Looked up from germline, CDR1 is SNHLY and CDR2 is FYNNEI. Sequencing was performed on T cells isolated from PBMCs. The V gene is TRBV2, the J gene TRBJ2-3, with TRBD2 matching 7 bases. The receptor comes from a human donor in good health. CDR3 amino acids: CASPLAGPVTDTQYF. For the CDR3, the DNA is TGTGCCAGCCCCTTAGCGGGCCCTGTCACAGATACGCAGTATTTT.